This T cell receptor (beta chain) is drawn from a study of T cell changes during pregnancy in multiple sclerosis. The CDR3 covers 16 residues. Trimming left V 4 bases short and J 5 bases short, with 18 bases between. The germline CDR1 and CDR2 sequences are SGHRS and YFSETQ. Using immunoSEQ multiplex PCR, the repertoire was profiled, and TCRdb retains in-frame clones only, with some absent. The table has tens of thousands of clones, 94% seen once. The source is a female donor with multiple sclerosis, enrolled in a pregnancy study. The specimen comprised peripheral blood, sampled in the third trimester of pregnancy. The genes are TRBV5-1 and TRBJ1-4, with D tentatively TRBD1 (6 bases). The CDR3 loop reads CASSHGRTARNEKLFF. CDR3 nucleotide sequence: TGCGCCAGCAGCCACGGTAGGACAGCACGAAATGAAAAACTGTTTTTT. The full variable domain, with the rest looked up from reference TRBV5-1 and TRBJ1-4, is KAGVTQTPRYLIKTRGQQVTLSCSPISGHRSVSWYQQTPGQGLQFLFEYFSETQRNKGNFPGRFSGRQFSNSRSEMNVSTLELGDSALYLCASSHGRTARNEKLFFGSGTQLSVL.